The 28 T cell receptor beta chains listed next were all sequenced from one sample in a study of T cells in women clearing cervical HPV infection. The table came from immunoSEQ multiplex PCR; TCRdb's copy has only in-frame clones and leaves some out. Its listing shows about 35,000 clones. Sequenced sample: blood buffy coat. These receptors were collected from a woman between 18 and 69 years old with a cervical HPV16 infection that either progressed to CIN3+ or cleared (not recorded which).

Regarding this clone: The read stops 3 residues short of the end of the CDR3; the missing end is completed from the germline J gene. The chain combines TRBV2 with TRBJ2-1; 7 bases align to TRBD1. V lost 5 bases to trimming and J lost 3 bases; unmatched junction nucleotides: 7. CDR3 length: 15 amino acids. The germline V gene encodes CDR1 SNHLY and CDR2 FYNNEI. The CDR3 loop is CASSPGTDDYNEQFF. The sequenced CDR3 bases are TGTGCCAGCAGTCCCGGGACAGACGACTACAATGAG.

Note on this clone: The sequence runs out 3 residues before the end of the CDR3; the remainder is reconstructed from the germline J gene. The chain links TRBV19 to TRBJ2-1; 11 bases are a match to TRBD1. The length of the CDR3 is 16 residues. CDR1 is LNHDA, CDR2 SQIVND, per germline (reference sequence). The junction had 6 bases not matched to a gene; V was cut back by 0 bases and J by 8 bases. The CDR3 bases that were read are TGTGCCAGTAGTATAGAGGGCCGGACAGGGGGCGATGAG. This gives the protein CASSIEGRTGGDE. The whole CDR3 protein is CASSIEGRTGGDEQFF.

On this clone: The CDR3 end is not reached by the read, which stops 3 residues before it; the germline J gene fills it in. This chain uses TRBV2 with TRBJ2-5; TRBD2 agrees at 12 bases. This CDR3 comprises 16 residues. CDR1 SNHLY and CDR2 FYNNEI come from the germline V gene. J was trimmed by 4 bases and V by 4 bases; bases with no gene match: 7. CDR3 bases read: TGTGCCAGCAGTGCTTCTAGCGGGAGGGCCTTAGAGACC. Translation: CASSASSGRALET. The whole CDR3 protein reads CASSASSGRALETQYF.

Partial CDR3 DNA: TGCGCCAGCAGTGAGGGACAGCCCACAGATACG. It encodes CASSEGQPTDT. The full-length CDR3 reads as CASSEGQPTDTQYF. The V and J genes are TRBV10-1 and TRBJ2-3, with D perhaps matching TRBD1 (6 bases). The read falls 3 residues short of the CDR3 end, and the missing part is taken from the germline J gene. Germline values: CDR1 WNHNN, CDR2 SYGVQD (reference sequence). V was clipped by 2 bases and J by 2 bases, with 8 bases between them. CDR3 length: 14 amino acids.

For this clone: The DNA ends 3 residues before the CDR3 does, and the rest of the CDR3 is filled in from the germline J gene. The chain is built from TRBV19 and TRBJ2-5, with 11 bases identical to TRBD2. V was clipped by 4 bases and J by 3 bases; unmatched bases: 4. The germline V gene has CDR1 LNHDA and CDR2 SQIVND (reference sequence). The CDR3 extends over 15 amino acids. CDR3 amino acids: CASSRETSGKETQYF. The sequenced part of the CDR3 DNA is TGTGCCAGTAGTAGGGAGACTAGCGGGAAAGAGACC.

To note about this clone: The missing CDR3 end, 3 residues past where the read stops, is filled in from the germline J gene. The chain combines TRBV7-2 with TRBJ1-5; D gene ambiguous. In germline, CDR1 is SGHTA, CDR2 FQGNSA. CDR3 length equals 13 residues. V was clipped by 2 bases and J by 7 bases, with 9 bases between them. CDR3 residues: CASSLPVKQPQHF. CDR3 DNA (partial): TGTGCCAGCAGCTTACCAGTTAAGCAGCCC.

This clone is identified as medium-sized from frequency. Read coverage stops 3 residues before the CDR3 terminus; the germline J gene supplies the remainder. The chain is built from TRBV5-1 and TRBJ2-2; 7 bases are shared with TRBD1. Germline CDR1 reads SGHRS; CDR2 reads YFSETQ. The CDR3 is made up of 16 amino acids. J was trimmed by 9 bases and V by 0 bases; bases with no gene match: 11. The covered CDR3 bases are TGCGCCAGCAGCTTGGCCGTCGGGACAGCACACCGGGAG. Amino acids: CASSLAVGTAHRE. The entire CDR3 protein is CASSLAVGTAHRELFF.

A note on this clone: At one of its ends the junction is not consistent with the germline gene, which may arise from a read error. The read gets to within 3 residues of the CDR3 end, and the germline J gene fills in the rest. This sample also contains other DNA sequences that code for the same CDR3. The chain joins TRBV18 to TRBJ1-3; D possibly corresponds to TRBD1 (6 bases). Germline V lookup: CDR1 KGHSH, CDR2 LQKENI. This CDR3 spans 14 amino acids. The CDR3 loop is CASSGQISGNTIYF. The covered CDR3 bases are TGTGCCAGCTCAGGACAGATCTCTGGAAACACA.

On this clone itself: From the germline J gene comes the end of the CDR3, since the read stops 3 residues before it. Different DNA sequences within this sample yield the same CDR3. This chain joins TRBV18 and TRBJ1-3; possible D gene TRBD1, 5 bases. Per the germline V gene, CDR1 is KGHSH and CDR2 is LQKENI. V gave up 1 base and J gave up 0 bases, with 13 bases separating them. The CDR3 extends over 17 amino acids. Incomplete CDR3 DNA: TGTGCCAGCTCACCACAACCGACAGAATACTCTGGAAACACC. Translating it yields CASSPQPTEYSGNT. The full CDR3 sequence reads CASSPQPTEYSGNTIYF.

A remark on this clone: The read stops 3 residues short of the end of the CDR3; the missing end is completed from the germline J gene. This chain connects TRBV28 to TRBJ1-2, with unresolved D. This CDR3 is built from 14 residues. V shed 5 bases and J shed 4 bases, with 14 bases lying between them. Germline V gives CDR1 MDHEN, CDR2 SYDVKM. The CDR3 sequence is CASSPRQFGYGYTF. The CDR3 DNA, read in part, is TGTGCCAGCAGTCCCAGACAATTCGGCTATGGC.

The covered CDR3 bases are TGTGCCTGGAGTTTGGGAGCGGGAGACTCCTACAATGAG. It codes for CAWSLGAGDSYNE. The entire CDR3 is CAWSLGAGDSYNEQFF. V usage is TRBV30 and J usage is TRBJ2-1; 8 bases agree with TRBD2. The read gets to within 3 residues of the CDR3 end, and the germline J gene fills in the rest. After removal of 2 bases from V and 0 bases from J, the junction contained 6 bases not matched to a gene. Germline V gene sequence: CDR1 GTSNPN, CDR2 SVGIG (reference sequence). CDR3 size: 16 residues.

The sequenced CDR3 bases are TGTGCCAGCAGCGCCGGACAGGGGGCAACAGATACG. It encodes CASSAGQGATDT. The full CDR3 is CASSAGQGATDTQYF. The rearrangement joins TRBV5-8 to TRBJ2-3; 11 positions match TRBD1. The read is 3 residues too short to cover the CDR3 end, so that end is filled in from the germline J gene. Germline CDR1 reads SGHTS; CDR2 reads YDEGEE. CDR3 length equals 15 residues. With 4 bases clipped from V and 3 bases from J, the junction kept 4 bases outside the gene matches.

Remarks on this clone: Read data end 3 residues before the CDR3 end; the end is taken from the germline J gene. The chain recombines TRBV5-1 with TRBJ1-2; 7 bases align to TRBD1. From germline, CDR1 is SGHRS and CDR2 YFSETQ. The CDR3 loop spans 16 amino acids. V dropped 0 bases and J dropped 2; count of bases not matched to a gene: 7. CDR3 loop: CASSLAWDRANYGYTF. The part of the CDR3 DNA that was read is TGCGCCAGCAGCTTGGCCTGGGACAGAGCGAACTATGGC.

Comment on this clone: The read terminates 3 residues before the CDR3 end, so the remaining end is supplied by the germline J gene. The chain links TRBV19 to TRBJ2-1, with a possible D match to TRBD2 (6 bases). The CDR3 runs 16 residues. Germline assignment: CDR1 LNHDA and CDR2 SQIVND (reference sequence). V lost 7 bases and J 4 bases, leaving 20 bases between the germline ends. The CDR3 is CASMNRGLLKYNEQFF. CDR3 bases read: TGTGCCAGTATGAACCGCGGACTATTAAAATACAATGAG. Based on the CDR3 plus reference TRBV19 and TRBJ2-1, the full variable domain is DGGITQSPKYLFRKEGQNVTLSCEQNLNHDAMYWYRQDPGQGLRLIYYSQIVNDFQKGDIAEGYSVSREKKESFPLTVTSAQKNPTAFYLCASMNRGLLKYNEQFFGPGTRLTVL.

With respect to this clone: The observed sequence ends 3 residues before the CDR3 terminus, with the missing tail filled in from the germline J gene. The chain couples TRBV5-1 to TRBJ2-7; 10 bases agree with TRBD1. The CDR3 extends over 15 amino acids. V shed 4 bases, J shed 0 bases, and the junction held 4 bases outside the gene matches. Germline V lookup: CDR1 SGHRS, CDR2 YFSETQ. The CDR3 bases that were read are TGCGCCAGCAGCCCGACAGGGGGCCTCTCCTACGAG. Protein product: CASSPTGGLSYE. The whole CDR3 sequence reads CASSPTGGLSYEQYF.

The part of the CDR3 DNA that was read is TGTGCCAGCTCGGGACTAGCCGCGACTGAG. Translated, it gives CASSGLAATE. The CDR3 reads in full as CASSGLAATEQFF. The chain carries TRBV7-9 and TRBJ2-1; 9 nucleotides match TRBD2. Coverage ceases 3 residues before the CDR3 finishes, and the germline J gene fills in the end. Germline CDR1 and CDR2: SEHNR and FQNEAQ (reference sequence). There are 13 residues in the CDR3. Trimming removed 8 bases from V and 9 bases from J; junction bases left unmatched: 8.

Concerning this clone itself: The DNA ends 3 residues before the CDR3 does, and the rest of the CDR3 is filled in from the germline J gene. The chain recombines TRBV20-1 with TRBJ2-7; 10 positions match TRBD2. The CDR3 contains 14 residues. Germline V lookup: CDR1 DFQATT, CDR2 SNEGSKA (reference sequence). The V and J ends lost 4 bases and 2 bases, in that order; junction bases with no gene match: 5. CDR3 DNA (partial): TGCAGTGCTACCCCAGCGGGAGGGCCCTACGAG. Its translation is CSATPAGGPYE. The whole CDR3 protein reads CSATPAGGPYEQYF.

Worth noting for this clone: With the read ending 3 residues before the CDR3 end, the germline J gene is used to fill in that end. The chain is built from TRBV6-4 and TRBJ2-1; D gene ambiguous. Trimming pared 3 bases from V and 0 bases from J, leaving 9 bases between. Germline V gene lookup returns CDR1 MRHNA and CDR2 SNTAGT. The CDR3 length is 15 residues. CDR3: CASSEELSSYNEQFF. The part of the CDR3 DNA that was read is TGTGCCAGCAGTGAAGAACTGAGCTCCTACAATGAG.

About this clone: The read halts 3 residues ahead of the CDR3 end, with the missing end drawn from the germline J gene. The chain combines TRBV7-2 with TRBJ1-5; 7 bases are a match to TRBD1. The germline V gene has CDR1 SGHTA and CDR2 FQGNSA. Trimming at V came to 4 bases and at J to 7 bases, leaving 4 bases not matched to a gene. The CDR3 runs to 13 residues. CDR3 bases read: TGTGCCAGCAGCTATCCAGGGGGGCAGCCC. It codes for CASSYPGGQP. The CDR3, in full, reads CASSYPGGQPQHF.

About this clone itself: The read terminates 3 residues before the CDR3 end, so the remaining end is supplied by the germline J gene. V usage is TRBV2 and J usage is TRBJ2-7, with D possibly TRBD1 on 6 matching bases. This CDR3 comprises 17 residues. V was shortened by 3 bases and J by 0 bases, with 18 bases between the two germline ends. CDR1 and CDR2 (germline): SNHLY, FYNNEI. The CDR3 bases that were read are TGTGCCAGCAGTGAGGTTGGATGGGGGCTGAGCTCCTACGAG. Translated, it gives CASSEVGWGLSSYE. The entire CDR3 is CASSEVGWGLSSYEQYF. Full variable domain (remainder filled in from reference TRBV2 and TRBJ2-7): EPEVTQTPSHQVTQMGQEVILRCVPISNHLYFYWYRQILGQKVEFLVSFYNNEISEKSEIFDDQFSVERPDGSNFTLKIRSTKLEDSAMYFCASSEVGWGLSSYEQYFGPGTRLTVT.

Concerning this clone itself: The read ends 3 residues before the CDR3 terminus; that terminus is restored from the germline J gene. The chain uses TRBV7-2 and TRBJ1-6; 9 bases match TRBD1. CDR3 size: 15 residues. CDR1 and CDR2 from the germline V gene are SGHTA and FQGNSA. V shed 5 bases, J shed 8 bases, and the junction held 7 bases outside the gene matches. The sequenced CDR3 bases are TGTGCCAGCAGCCTCTGGACAGGGGCGGATTCACCC. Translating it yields CASSLWTGADSP. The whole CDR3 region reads CASSLWTGADSPLHF.

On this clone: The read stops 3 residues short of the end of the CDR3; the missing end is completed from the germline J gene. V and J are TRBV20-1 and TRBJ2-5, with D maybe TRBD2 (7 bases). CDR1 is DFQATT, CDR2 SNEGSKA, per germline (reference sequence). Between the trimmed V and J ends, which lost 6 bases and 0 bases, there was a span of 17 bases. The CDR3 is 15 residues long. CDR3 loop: CSALRGGEYQETQYF. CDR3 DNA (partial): TGCAGTGCCCTTCGCGGGGGCGAGTACCAAGAGACC.

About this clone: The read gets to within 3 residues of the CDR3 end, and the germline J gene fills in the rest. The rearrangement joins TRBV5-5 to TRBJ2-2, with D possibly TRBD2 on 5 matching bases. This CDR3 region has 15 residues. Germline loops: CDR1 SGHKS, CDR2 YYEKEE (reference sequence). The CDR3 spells CASSLVGNLGEKLFF. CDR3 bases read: TGTGCCAGCAGCTTGGTTGGTAACCTCGGGGAAAAG.

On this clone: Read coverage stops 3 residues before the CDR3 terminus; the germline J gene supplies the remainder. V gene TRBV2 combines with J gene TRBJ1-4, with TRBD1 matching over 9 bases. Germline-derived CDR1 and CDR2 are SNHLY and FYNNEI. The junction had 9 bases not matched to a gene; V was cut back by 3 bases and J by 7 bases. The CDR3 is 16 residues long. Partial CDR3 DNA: TGTGCCAGCAGTGATAAGACAGGGGGTAGCGGTGAAAAA. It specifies CASSDKTGGSGEK. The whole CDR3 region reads CASSDKTGGSGEKLFF. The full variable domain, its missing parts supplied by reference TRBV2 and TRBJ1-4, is EPEVTQTPSHQVTQMGQEVILRCVPISNHLYFYWYRQILGQKVEFLVSFYNNEISEKSEIFDDQFSVERPDGSNFTLKIRSTKLEDSAMYFCASSDKTGGSGEKLFFGSGTQLSVL.

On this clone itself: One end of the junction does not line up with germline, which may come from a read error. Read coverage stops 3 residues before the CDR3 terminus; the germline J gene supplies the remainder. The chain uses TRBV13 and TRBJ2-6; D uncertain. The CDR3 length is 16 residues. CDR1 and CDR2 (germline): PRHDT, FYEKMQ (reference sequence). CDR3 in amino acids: CASTLTWAPGANVLTF. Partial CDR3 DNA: TGTGCCAGCACCTTAACCTGGGCGCCTGGGGCCAACGTC.

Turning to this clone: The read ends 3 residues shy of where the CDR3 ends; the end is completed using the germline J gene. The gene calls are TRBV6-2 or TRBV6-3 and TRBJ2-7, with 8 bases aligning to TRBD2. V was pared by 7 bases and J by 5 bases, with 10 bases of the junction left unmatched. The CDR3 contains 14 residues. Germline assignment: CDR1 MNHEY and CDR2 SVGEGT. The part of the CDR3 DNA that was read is TGTGCCAGCACCACGGCACTAGCGGTCCACGAG. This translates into CASTTALAVHE. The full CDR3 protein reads CASTTALAVHEQYF.

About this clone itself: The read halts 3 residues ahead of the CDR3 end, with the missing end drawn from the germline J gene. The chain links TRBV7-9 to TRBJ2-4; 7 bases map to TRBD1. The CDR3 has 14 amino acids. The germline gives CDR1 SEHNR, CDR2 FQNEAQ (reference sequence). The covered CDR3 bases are TGTGCCAGCAGCATAGTAGGGACAGAACGTATT. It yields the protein CASSIVGTERI. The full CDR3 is CASSIVGTERIQYF.

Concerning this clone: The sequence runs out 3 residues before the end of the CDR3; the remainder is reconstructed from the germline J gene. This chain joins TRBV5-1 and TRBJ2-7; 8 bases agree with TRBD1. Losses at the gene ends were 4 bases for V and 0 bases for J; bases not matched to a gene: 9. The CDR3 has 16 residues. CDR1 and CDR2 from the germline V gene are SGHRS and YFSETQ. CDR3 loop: CASSPGTGRSSYEQYF. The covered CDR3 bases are TGCGCCAGCAGCCCTGGGACAGGCAGGAGCTCCTACGAG. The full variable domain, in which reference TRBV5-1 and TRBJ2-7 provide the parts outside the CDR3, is KAGVTQTPRYLIKTRGQQVTLSCSPISGHRSVSWYQQTPGQGLQFLFEYFSETQRNKGNFPGRFSGRQFSNSRSEMNVSTLELGDSALYLCASSPGTGRSSYEQYFGPGTRLTVT.